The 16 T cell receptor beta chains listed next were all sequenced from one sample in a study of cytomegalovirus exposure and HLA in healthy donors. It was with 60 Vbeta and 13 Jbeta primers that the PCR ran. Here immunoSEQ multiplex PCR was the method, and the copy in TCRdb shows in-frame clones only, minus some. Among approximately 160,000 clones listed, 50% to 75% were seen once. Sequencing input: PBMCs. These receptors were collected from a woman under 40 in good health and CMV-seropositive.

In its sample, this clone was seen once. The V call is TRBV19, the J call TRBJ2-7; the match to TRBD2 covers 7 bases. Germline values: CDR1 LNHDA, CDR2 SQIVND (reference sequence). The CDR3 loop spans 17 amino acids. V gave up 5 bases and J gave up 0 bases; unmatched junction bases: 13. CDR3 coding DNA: TGTGCCAGTAGTCCCCGCGGAGCGGGGTTGAGCTCCTACGAGCAGTACTTC. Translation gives CASSPRGAGLSSYEQYF.

The CDR3 reads CASSWGGTGTEQFF. In DNA, the CDR3 is TGCGCCAGCAGCTGGGGTGGGACAGGCACTGAGCAGTTCTTC. The V and J genes are TRBV5-1 and TRBJ2-1, with 8 nucleotides matching TRBD1. V dropped 3 bases and J dropped 9; count of bases not matched to a gene: 8. CDR3 length: 14 residues. Germline V gives CDR1 SGHRS, CDR2 YFSETQ. Variable domain in full (rest from reference TRBV5-1 and TRBJ2-1): KAGVTQTPRYLIKTRGQQVTLSCSPISGHRSVSWYQQTPGQGLQFLFEYFSETQRNKGNFPGRFSGRQFSNSRSEMNVSTLELGDSALYLCASSWGGTGTEQFFGPGTRLTVL.

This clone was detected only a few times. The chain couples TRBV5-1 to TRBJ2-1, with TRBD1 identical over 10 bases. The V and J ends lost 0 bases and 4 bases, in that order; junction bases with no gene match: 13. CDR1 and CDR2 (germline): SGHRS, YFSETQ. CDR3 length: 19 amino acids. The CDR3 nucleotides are TGCGCCAGCAGCTTGGTGGGGACAGGGGACCCAAGTGGTTACAATGAGCAGTTCTTC. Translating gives CASSLVGTGDPSGYNEQFF.

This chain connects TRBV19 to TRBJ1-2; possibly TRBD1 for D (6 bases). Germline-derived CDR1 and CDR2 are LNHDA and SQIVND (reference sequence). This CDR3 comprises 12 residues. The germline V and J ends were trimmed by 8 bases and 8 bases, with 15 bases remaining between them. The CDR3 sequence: CASSAGVWGYTF. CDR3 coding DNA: TGTGCCAGTTCGGCAGGGGTATGGGGCTACACCTTC. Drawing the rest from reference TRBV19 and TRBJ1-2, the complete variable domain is DGGITQSPKYLFRKEGQNVTLSCEQNLNHDAMYWYRQDPGQGLRLIYYSQIVNDFQKGDIAEGYSVSREKKESFPLTVTSAQKNPTAFYLCASSAGVWGYTFGSGTRLTVV.

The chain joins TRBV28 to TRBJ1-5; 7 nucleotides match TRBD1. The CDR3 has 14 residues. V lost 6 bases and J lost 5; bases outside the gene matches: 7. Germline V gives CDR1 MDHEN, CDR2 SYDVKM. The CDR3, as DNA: TGTGCCAGCAGCCCGACAGGGAGGTATCAGCCCCAGCATTTT. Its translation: CASSPTGRYQPQHF. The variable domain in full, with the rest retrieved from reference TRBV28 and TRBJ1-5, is DVKVTQSSRYLVKRTGEKVFLECVQDMDHENMFWYRQDPGLGLRLIYFSYDVKMKEKGDIPEGYSVSREKKERFSLILESASTNQTSMYLCASSPTGRYQPQHFGDGTRLSIL.

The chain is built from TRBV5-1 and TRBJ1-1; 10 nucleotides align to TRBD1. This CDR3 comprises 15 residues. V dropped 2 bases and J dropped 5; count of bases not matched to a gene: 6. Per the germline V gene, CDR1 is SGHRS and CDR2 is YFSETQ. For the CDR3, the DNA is TGCGCCAGCAGCTTAGACAGGGGGCAAGGTACTGAAGCTTTCTTT. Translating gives CASSLDRGQGTEAFF.

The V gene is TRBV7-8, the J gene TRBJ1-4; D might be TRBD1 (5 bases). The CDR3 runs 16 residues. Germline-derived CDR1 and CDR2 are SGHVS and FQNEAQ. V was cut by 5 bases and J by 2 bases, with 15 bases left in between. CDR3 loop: CASSVSLAGTNEKLFF. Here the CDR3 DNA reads TGTGCCAGCAGCGTATCCCTGGCAGGGACTAATGAAAAACTGTTTTTT.

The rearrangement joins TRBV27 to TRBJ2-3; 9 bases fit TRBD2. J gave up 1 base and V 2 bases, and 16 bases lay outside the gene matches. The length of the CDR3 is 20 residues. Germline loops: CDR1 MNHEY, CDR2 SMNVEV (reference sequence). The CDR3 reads CASSLGASGNEINRTDTQYF. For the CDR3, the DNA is TGTGCCAGCAGTTTAGGGGCTAGCGGGAATGAAATTAATCGCACAGATACGCAGTATTTT.

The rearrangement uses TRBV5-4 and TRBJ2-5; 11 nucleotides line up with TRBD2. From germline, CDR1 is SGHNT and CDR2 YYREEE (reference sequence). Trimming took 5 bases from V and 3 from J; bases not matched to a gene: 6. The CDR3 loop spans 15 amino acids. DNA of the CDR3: TGTGCCAGCAGAATTAGCGGGAGGGGGAAAGAGACCCAGTACTTC. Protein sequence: CASRISGRGKETQYF.

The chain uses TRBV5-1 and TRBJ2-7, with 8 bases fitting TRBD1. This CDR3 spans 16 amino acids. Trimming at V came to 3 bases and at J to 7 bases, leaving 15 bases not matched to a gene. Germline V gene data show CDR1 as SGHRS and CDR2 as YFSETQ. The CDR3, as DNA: TGCGCCAGCAGCTCGGCCGAATCAGGGGGCGCATGGGAGCAGTACTTC. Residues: CASSSAESGGAWEQYF.

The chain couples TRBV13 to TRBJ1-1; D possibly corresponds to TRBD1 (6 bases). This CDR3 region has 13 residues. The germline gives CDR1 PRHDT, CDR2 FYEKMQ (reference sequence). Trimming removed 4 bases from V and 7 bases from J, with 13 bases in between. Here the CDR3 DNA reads TGTGCCAGCAGCTCAACAGGGCTGGGTGAAGCTTTCTTT. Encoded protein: CASSSTGLGEAFF.

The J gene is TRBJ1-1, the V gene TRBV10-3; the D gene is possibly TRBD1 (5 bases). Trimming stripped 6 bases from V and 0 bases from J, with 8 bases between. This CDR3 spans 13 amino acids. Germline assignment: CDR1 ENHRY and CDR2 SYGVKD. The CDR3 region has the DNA TGTGCCATCAGCGGACACATGAACACTGAAGCTTTCTTT. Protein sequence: CAISGHMNTEAFF.

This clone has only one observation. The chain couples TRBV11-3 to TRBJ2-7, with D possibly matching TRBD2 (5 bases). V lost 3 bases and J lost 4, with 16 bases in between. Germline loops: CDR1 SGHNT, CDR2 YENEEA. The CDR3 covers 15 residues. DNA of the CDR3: TGTGCCAGCAGCTTTGGCGGGTCGACGGAATACGAGCAGTACTTC. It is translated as CASSFGGSTEYEQYF.

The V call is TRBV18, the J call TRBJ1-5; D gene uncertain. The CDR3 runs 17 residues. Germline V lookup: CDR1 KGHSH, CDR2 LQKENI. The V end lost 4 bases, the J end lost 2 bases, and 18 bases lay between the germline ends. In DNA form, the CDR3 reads TGTGCCAGCTCACTAGTAACGGCGGGCGAGGGCAATCAGCCCCAGCATTTT. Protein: CASSLVTAGEGNQPQHF.

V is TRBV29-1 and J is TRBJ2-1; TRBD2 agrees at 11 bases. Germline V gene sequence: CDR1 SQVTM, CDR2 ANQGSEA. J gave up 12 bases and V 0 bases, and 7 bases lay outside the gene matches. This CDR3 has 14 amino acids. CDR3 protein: CSVEDQGLAGGQFF. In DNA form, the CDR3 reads TGCAGCGTTGAAGATCAAGGTCTAGCGGGGGGGCAGTTCTTC.

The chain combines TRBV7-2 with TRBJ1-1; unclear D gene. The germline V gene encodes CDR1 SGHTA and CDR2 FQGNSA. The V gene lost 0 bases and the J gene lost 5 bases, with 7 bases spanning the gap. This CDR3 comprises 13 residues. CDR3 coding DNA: TGTGCCAGCAGCTTAGCGTTGCGTACTGAAGCTTTCTTT. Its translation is CASSLALRTEAFF.